This T cell receptor beta chain derives from a study of CD8 T cells in Susac syndrome. This CDR3 region has 12 residues. CDR1 DFQATT and CDR2 SNEGSKA come from the germline V gene (reference sequence). The ends were cut back, 6 bases at V and 1 base at J, with 9 bases in the middle. Reverse transcription of 0.5 to 1 ug RNA used random hexamers. TCRdb used MiXCR to reprocess the immunoSEQ multiplex PCR reads, holding one entry per CDR3 protein. The sample consists of around 150,000 distinct CDR3 sequences, 90% to 97% of them appearing once. In contrast to the negatively isolated CD8+ and CD4+ T cells, TEMRA cells were FACS-enriched.

The sequenced sample consisted of CD4+ T cells from PBMCs. This TCR was recovered from a human donor with Susac syndrome. The gene calls are TRBV20-1 and TRBJ2-5; D assignment may be TRBD1 or TRBD2 (5 bases each). The CDR3: CSAAGTQETQYF. DNA for the CDR3: TGCAGTGCCGCCGGGACCCAAGAGACCCAGTACTTC.